The 15 T cell receptor beta chains given below trace back to one sample, sequenced in a study of TIL therapy for anti-PD-1-resistant metastatic lung cancer. This was the immunoSEQ v3 assay. The data were produced by immunoSEQ multiplex PCR, yet TCRdb's version contains in-frame clones alone and is incomplete. The sample records approximately 53,000 clones, 79% being singletons. Stated time point: pre-treatment sample, taken before nivolumab and TIL therapy. This sample comprised blood, obtained at baseline. Receptors originate from a woman aged 25-85 years with non-small cell lung cancer.

This rearrangement joins TRBV27 to TRBJ2-1; TRBD1 aligns across 7 bases. V lost 5 bases and J lost 0; bases outside the gene matches: 4. The germline CDR1 and CDR2 sequences are MNHEY and SMNVEV (reference sequence). The CDR3 has 15 amino acids. The CDR3 DNA reads as TGTGCCAGCAGTGACAGGGCCCGCTCCTACAATGAGCAGTTCTTC. Residues: CASSDRARSYNEQFF.

The table lists this clone with a few counts. The genes are TRBV5-1 and TRBJ2-1; 9 bases are a match to TRBD2. Germline CDR1 and CDR2: SGHRS and YFSETQ. The CDR3 length is 15 residues. V was pared by 0 bases and J by 10 bases, with 8 bases of the junction left unmatched. This chain's CDR3 is CASSLGSSGTLEQFF. The CDR3 nucleotides are TGCGCCAGCAGCTTGGGGTCTAGCGGGACCCTCGAGCAGTTCTTC.

J is TRBJ2-2 and V is TRBV11-3, with 9 bases aligning to TRBD1. Per the germline V gene, CDR1 is SGHNT and CDR2 is YENEEA. The CDR3 consists of 15 residues. Trimming cost V 3 bases and J 1 base; bases outside gene matches: 0. The CDR3 sequence is CASSLGQGNTGELFF. The CDR3 DNA reads as TGTGCCAGCAGCTTGGGACAGGGGAACACCGGGGAGCTGTTTTTT. Full variable domain (rest looked up from reference TRBV11-3 and TRBJ2-2): EAGVVQSPRYKIIEKKQPVAFWCNPISGHNTLYWYLQNLGQGPELLIRYENEEAVDDSQLPKDRFSAERLKGVDSTLKIQPAELGDSAVYLCASSLGQGNTGELFFGEGSRLTVL.

The chain joins TRBV19 to TRBJ2-7; weak D call: TRBD2 (5 bases). The germline gives CDR1 LNHDA, CDR2 SQIVND (reference sequence). V dropped 5 bases and J dropped 2 bases, with 19 bases sitting between them. CDR3 length: 16 amino acids. Written as DNA, the CDR3 is TGTGCCAGTAGTTACACTTGGCTGGAGCGGACCTACGAGCAGTACTTC. Protein sequence: CASSYTWLERTYEQYF.

This clone was recorded a few times. The DNA of the CDR3 is TGTGCCAGCAGCCAAGTCGGGGGGGACGGTGAGCTGTTTTTT. Protein product: CASSQVGGDGELFF. The chain carries TRBV4-2 and TRBJ2-2; TRBD2 aligns across 8 bases. The CDR3 is 14 residues long. CDR1 and CDR2 from the germline V gene are LGHNA and YNFKEQ. V was pared by 1 base and J by 11 bases, with 6 bases of the junction left unmatched.

This clone is classed as medium-sized. V usage is TRBV9 and J usage is TRBJ1-2; no clear D. V lost 1 base, J lost 3 bases, and 7 bases lay in between. Germline V gene sequence: CDR1 SGDLS, CDR2 YYNGEE. The CDR3 runs to 13 residues. The CDR3 DNA is TGTGCCAGCAGCGTAACGGGTCACTATGGCTACACCTTC. This translates into CASSVTGHYGYTF.

The chain combines TRBV9 with TRBJ2-7, with D uncertain. The CDR3 sequence is 13 residues long. Trimming took off 4 bases at V and 3 bases at J, with 11 bases between the two ends. Germline V gene sequence: CDR1 SGDLS, CDR2 YYNGEE. CDR3 in DNA: TGTGCCAGCAGCCCCCATACTGACTACGAGCAGTACTTC. Amino acid sequence: CASSPHTDYEQYF.

The chain carries TRBV7-8 and TRBJ2-6, with D hard to call. Germline CDR1 is SGHVS and CDR2 is FQNEAQ. V shed 5 bases and J shed 4 bases, with 12 bases lying between them. CDR3 length equals 15 residues. CDR3 amino acids: CASSPTGSGANVLTF. In DNA, the CDR3 is TGTGCCAGCAGCCCAACGGGTTCCGGGGCCAACGTCCTGACTTTC. The complete variable domain, with remaining parts taken from reference TRBV7-8 and TRBJ2-6, reads GAGVSQSPRYKVAKRGQDVALRCDPISGHVSLFWYQQALGQGPEFLTYFQNEAQLDKSGLPSDRFFAERPEGSVSTLKIQRTQQEDSAVYLCASSPTGSGANVLTFGAGSRLTVL.

The rearrangement links TRBV27 to TRBJ2-2; D not certain. The V and J ends lost 2 bases and 6 bases respectively, with 10 bases between them. Germline V gene data show CDR1 as MNHEY and CDR2 as SMNVEV (reference sequence). The CDR3 extends over 14 amino acids. Written as DNA, the CDR3 is TGTGCCAGCAGTTTAAATTGGCACCCCGGGGAGCTGTTTTTT. Its protein is CASSLNWHPGELFF.

This clone was counted a single time. This chain joins TRBV6-1 and TRBJ2-3, with D possibly TRBD2 on 5 matching bases. Trimming removed 7 bases from V and 6 bases from J, with 17 bases in between. This CDR3 has 14 amino acids. Germline assignment: CDR1 MNHNS and CDR2 SASEGT. The CDR3 loop is CASTLGDPTDTQYF. In DNA, the CDR3 is TGTGCCAGCACCCTGGGAGACCCTACCGATACGCAGTATTTT.

The chain is built from TRBV7-2 and TRBJ2-1; 8 nucleotides agree with TRBD2. The CDR3 extends over 15 amino acids. Per germline, CDR1 SGHTA and CDR2 FQGNSA. V shed 4 bases and J 3 bases; nucleotides not matched to a gene: 5. The CDR3 DNA is TGTGCCAGCAGCTCGGCGGGGGGCAACTACAATGAGCAGTTCTTC. Protein sequence: CASSSAGGNYNEQFF.

The V gene is TRBV25-1, the J gene TRBJ2-1, with 9 bases identical to TRBD2. In germline, CDR1 is MGHDK, CDR2 SYGVNS. The V and J ends lost 3 bases and 4 bases, in that order; junction bases with no gene match: 7. The CDR3 is made up of 16 amino acids. In DNA form, the CDR3 reads TGTGCCAGCAGTGACCGAACTAGCGGGCATTACAATGAGCAGTTCTTC. Translation: CASSDRTSGHYNEQFF.

V usage is TRBV11-2 and J usage is TRBJ1-1, with D possibly being TRBD1 (6 bases). CDR1 is SGHAT, CDR2 FQNNGV, per germline. The ends were cut back, 0 bases at V and 6 bases at J, with 14 bases in the middle. The CDR3 runs to 15 residues. This CDR3 is CASSLERGGTPEAFF. The CDR3 DNA follows: TGTGCCAGCAGCTTAGAGAGGGGGGGGACACCTGAAGCTTTCTTT.

This clone was detected once. The V call is TRBV5-1, the J call TRBJ2-5; TRBD1 aligns across 9 bases. The CDR3 consists of 16 residues. CDR1 is SGHRS and CDR2 is YFSETQ in the germline V gene. V lost 4 bases and J lost 3; bases outside the gene matches: 10. The CDR3 spells CASSLRGQGMEETQYF. The CDR3 nucleotides are TGCGCCAGCAGCCTTAGGGGACAGGGAATGGAAGAGACCCAGTACTTC.

The V call is TRBV6-1, the J call TRBJ1-5, with D maybe TRBD1 (5 bases). The length of the CDR3 is 13 residues. V lost 7 bases to trimming and J lost 2 bases, with 9 bases between them. From germline, CDR1 is MNHNS and CDR2 SASEGT. CDR3 region: CASTTVGNQPQHF. The CDR3 DNA follows: TGTGCCAGCACGACAGTGGGCAATCAGCCCCAGCATTTT.